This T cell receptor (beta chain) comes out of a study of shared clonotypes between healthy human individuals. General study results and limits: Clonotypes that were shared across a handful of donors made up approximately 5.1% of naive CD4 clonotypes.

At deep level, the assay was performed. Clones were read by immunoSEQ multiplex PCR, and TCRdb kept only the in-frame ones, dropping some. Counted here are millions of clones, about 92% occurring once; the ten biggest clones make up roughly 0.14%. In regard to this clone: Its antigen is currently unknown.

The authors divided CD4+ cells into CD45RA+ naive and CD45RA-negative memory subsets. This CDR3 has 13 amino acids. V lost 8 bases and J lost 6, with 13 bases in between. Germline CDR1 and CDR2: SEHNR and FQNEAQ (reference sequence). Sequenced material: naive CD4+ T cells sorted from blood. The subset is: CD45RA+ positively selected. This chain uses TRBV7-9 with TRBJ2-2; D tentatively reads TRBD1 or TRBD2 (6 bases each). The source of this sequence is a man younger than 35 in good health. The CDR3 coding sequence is TGTGCCAGCCGGGGGCGTTCTTCCGGGGAGCTGTTTTTT. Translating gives CASRGRSSGELFF.